The 2 T cell receptor beta chains reported below all come from one sample, sequenced in a study of cytomegalovirus exposure and HLA in healthy donors (dated by TCRdb to about 2017). The library was prepared using the immunoSEQ multiplex PCR assay. For the multiplex PCR, a mixture combining 60 forward primers for TCR Vbeta segments and 13 reverse primers for TCR Jbeta segments was used. TCRdb limited this immuneACCESS table to in-frame rearrangements with V and J called. A share of clones is missing; checked studies link under half to unresolved V genes, and the rest is unexplained. This sample holds nearly 200,000 clones; 79% were observed only once. The ten largest clonotypes hold 0.35% to 0.5% of the sample. Specimen: PBMCs. These receptors were taken from a male donor in good health and CMV-seropositive.

The chain recombines TRBV27 with TRBJ1-1; the match to TRBD1 covers 7 bases. The trim removed 0 bases at V and 5 bases at J, leaving 6 bases unmatched. The CDR3 runs to 15 residues. Germline-derived CDR1 and CDR2 are MNHEY and SMNVEV (reference sequence). The DNA for the CDR3 is TGTGCCAGCAGTTTATCCTCCTCAGGGGGAACTGAAGCTTTCTTT. Encoded protein: CASSLSSSGGTEAFF.

The chain couples TRBV14 to TRBJ1-1; a possible D gene is TRBD1 (5 bases). V lost 3 bases to trimming and J lost 11 bases, with 10 bases between them. Germline loops: CDR1 SGHDN, CDR2 FVKESK. The CDR3 runs 11 residues. The CDR3 DNA follows: TGTGCCAGCAGCCAGGACACATGGGCTTTCTTT. It specifies CASSQDTWAFF.